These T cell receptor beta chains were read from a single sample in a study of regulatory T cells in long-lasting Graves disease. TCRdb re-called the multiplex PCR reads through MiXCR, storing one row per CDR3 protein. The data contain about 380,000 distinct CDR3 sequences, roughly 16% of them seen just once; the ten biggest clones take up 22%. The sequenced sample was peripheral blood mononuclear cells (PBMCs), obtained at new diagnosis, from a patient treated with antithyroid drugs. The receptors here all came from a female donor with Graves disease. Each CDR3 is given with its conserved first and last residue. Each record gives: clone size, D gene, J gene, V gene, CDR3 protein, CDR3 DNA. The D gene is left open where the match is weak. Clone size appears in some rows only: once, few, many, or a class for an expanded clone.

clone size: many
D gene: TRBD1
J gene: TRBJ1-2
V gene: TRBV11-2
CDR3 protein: CASSPLLYRGPDYGYTF
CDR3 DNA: TGTGCCAGCAGCCCCCTTCTTTACAGGGGGCCCGACTATGGCTACACCTTC

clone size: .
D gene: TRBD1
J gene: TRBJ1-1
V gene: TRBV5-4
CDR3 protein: CASSSGTGLINTEAFF
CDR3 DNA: TGTGCCAGCAGCTCCGGGACAGGGTTGATCAACACTGAAGCTTTCTTT

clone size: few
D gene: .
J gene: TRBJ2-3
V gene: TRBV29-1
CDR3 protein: CSVDGGPGTDTQYF
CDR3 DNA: TGCAGCGTTGACGGGGGTCCCGGCACAGATACGCAGTATTTT

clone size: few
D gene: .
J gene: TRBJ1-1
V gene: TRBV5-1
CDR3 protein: CASNSRGGRYTEAFF
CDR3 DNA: TGCGCCAGCAACTCGCGTGGAGGGAGATACACTGAAGCTTTCTTT

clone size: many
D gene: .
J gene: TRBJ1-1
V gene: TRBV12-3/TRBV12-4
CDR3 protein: CASIRRGLNTEAFF
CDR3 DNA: TGTGCCAGCATCCGGCGAGGGTTGAACACTGAAGCTTTCTTT

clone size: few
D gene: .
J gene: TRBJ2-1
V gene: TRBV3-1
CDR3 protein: CASSQEGWSEQFF
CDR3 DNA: TGTGCCAGCAGCCAAGAGGGTTGGAGTGAGCAGTTCTTC

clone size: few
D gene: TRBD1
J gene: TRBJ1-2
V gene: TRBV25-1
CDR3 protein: CASSETHYRGLDGDYGYTF
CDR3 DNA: TGTGCCAGCAGTGAGACCCACTACAGGGGGCTGGATGGTGACTATGGCTACACCTTC

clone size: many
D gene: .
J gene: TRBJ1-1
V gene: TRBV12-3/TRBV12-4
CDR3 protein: CASRPAQDTNTEAFF
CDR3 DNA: TGTGCCAGCAGACCAGCCCAGGACACCAACACTGAAGCTTTCTTT

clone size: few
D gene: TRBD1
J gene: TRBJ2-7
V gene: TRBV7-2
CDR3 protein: CACSGDGTGTYEQYF
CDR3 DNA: TGTGCCTGCTCTGGGGACGGGACAGGTACCTACGAGCAGTACTTC

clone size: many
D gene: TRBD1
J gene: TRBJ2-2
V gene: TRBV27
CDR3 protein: CASSLSDRGWYTGELFF
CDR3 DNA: TGTGCCAGCAGTTTATCGGACAGGGGGTGGTACACCGGGGAGCTGTTTTTT

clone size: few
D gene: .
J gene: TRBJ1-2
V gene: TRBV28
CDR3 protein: CASYPPPSLRYGYTF
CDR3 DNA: TGTGCCAGCTACCCTCCCCCCTCCCTGCGGTATGGCTACACCTTC

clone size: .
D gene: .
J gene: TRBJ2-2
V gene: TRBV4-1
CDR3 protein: CASSQDEAGELFF
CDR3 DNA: TGCGCCAGCAGCCAAGATGAAGCCGGGGAGCTGTTTTTT